The source of this T cell receptor beta chain is a study of blood T cell repertoires in COVID-19. For the study at large: Sites across the United States, Italy and Spain contributed samples from acute and convalescent COVID-19.

This table comes from immunoSEQ multiplex PCR, and its TCRdb copy is limited to in-frame clones, with some not included. Among some 390,000 clones, 75% to 90% were seen once, and the ten largest hold around 1.1%. Two negative PCRs, clearance, or symptom resolution characterized the recovered Cohort 3 donors. The sequencing sample was made of PBMCs or T cells enriched from blood (not recorded which). This sequence originates from a man aged 30-40 years who had recovered from COVID-19.

CDR3 nucleotides: TGTGCCAGCAGTTACTCGAAGGGGTTGCCGCACGAGCAGTACTTC. Amino acids: CASSYSKGLPHEQYF. The rearrangement links TRBV6-5 to TRBJ2-7; D perhaps matches TRBD1 (5 bases). Deletions cut 0 bases from V and 5 bases from J, with 14 bases between. Germline V lookup: CDR1 MNHEY, CDR2 SVGAGI. The CDR3 has 15 residues.